Following are 32 T cell receptor beta chains from one sample sequenced in a study of OX40 agonist ivuxolimab in advanced cancers. Libraries were prepared by immunoSEQ multiplex PCR; TCRdb keeps only in-frame clonotypes and omits some of them. Of under 40,000 clones in the sample, 80% to 85% are singletons; the top ten hold 1.5% to 2%. Specimen: CD4+ or CD8+ T cells sorted from blood, collected in a trial of the OX40 agonist ivuxolimab. The receptor source for this set is an adult with an advanced solid tumor such as melanoma, head and neck, liver or kidney cancer.

The gene calls are TRBV9 and TRBJ1-1; 9 bases match TRBD1. Trimming removed 4 bases from V and 2 bases from J; junction bases left unmatched: 6. The germline CDR1 and CDR2 sequences are SGDLS and YYNGEE. This CDR3 has 15 residues. DNA for the CDR3: TGTGCCAGCAGCCCCGGGGACAGGGCTAACACTGAAGCTTTCTTT. The encoded protein is CASSPGDRANTEAFF.

J is TRBJ2-7 and V is TRBV5-1; D possibly corresponds to TRBD2 (7 bases). Germline CDR1 SGHRS, CDR2 YFSETQ. The V gene lost 1 base and the J gene lost 6 bases, with 11 bases spanning the gap. CDR3 length: 13 amino acids. CDR3 residues: CASSLWGGSEQYF. The CDR3 bases are TGCGCCAGCAGCTTGTGGGGGGGCAGCGAGCAGTACTTC. The variable domain in full, with the rest retrieved from reference TRBV5-1 and TRBJ2-7, is KAGVTQTPRYLIKTRGQQVTLSCSPISGHRSVSWYQQTPGQGLQFLFEYFSETQRNKGNFPGRFSGRQFSNSRSEMNVSTLELGDSALYLCASSLWGGSEQYFGPGTRLTVT.

CDR3 DNA: TGTGCCAGCTCACCACCCCCAAGCTCCTACAATGAGCAGTTCTTC. Its translation: CASSPPPSSYNEQFF. The chain joins TRBV18 to TRBJ2-1; D remains unclear. CDR3 size: 15 residues. Trimming shortened V by 0 bases and J by 0 bases, and 6 bases separated the two germline ends. Per germline, CDR1 KGHSH and CDR2 LQKENI.

This rearrangement joins TRBV6-6 to TRBJ2-7, with D tentatively TRBD1 or TRBD2 (5 bases each). CDR3 size: 12 residues. Germline-derived CDR1 and CDR2 are MNHNY and SVGAGI (reference sequence). Trimming left V 7 bases short and J 3 bases short, with 10 bases between. The CDR3 loop is CASTGRSYEQYF. The CDR3 region has the DNA TGTGCCAGCACAGGGAGAAGCTACGAGCAGTACTTC.

The gene calls are TRBV9 and TRBJ2-1, with a tentative D call TRBD1 (6 bases). Germline loops: CDR1 SGDLS, CDR2 YYNGEE. The length of the CDR3 is 15 residues. The germline V and J ends were trimmed by 4 bases and 5 bases, with 16 bases remaining between them. As DNA, the CDR3 is TGTGCCAGCAGCCTTACTTCGGACAGTAACAATGAGCAGTTCTTC. It translates to CASSLTSDSNNEQFF.

This clone was seen just once. V usage is TRBV2 and J usage is TRBJ2-3; D is undetermined. CDR3 length equals 13 residues. Trimming removed 6 bases from V and 2 bases from J, with 9 bases in between. The V gene's germline CDR1 is SNHLY and CDR2 FYNNEI. The CDR3 coding sequence is TGTGCCAGCAGGCAGACCTTCACAGATACGCAGTATTTT. Amino acid sequence: CASRQTFTDTQYF.

This chain joins TRBV5-6 and TRBJ2-3; TRBD1 is a possible D gene (5 bases). The CDR3 has 12 amino acids. Trimming left V 3 bases short and J 5 bases short, with 7 bases between. Germline loops: CDR1 SGHDT, CDR2 YYEEEE. The CDR3 protein is CASSWQGDTQYF. Here the CDR3 DNA reads TGTGCCAGCAGCTGGCAGGGAGATACGCAGTATTTT.

This sequence joins TRBV7-2 and TRBJ1-1, with 7 bases that match TRBD1. The CDR3 extends over 15 amino acids. The trim removed 3 bases at V and 0 bases at J, leaving 4 bases unmatched. Germline V gene lookup returns CDR1 SGHTA and CDR2 FQGNSA. The CDR3 sequence: CASSFSGGLNTEAFF. DNA for the CDR3: TGTGCCAGCAGCTTTTCAGGGGGGTTGAACACTGAAGCTTTCTTT.

The sample holds a few counts of this clone. This chain links TRBV18 with TRBJ2-7; 8 bases are a match to TRBD1. This CDR3 comprises 15 residues. Germline values: CDR1 KGHSH, CDR2 LQKENI. Trimming at V came to 3 bases and at J to 0 bases, leaving 4 bases not matched to a gene. CDR3 residues: CASSPGQGVSYEQYF. CDR3 in DNA: TGTGCCAGCTCACCCGGACAGGGTGTCTCCTACGAGCAGTACTTC. Full variable domain (missing parts from reference TRBV18 and TRBJ2-7): NAGVMQNPRHLVRRRGQEARLRCSPMKGHSHVYWYRQLPEEGLKFMVYLQKENIIDESGMPKERFSAEFPKEGPSILRIQQVVRGDSAAYFCASSPGQGVSYEQYFGPGTRLTVT.

V gene TRBV2 combines with J gene TRBJ1-1; D possibly corresponds to TRBD1 (5 bases). Germline V lookup: CDR1 SNHLY, CDR2 FYNNEI. The CDR3 is 14 residues long. Trimming pared 6 bases from V and 1 base from J, leaving 12 bases between. CDR3: CASRGRIENTEAFF. The CDR3 DNA follows: TGTGCCAGCAGGGGGCGGATCGAGAACACTGAAGCTTTCTTT.

The chain links TRBV19 to TRBJ1-5; TRBD1 is a possible D gene (5 bases). Looked up from germline, CDR1 is LNHDA and CDR2 is SQIVND (reference sequence). V was shortened by 0 bases and J by 3 bases, with 12 bases between the two germline ends. The length of the CDR3 is 16 residues. CDR3 protein: CASSIDLGRTNQPQHF. In DNA form, the CDR3 reads TGTGCCAGTAGTATAGATCTGGGGCGGACCAATCAGCCCCAGCATTTT.

V is TRBV2 and J is TRBJ2-5, with no clear D. Trimming removed 7 bases from V and 5 bases from J, with 17 bases in between. This CDR3 contains 14 residues. In germline, CDR1 is SNHLY, CDR2 FYNNEI. In DNA, the CDR3 is TGTGCCAGCATGGCAGGTCGAAACCGGGAGACCCAGTACTTC. Translation gives CASMAGRNRETQYF.

V and J are TRBV7-9 and TRBJ1-1, with D possibly TRBD1 on 6 matching bases. CDR3 length equals 13 residues. Germline V lookup: CDR1 SEHNR, CDR2 FQNEAQ (reference sequence). V dropped 2 bases and J dropped 8 bases, with 12 bases sitting between them. CDR3 in DNA: TGTGCCAGCAGCTTATTAAACAGGGCCGAAGCTTTCTTT. Translating gives CASSLLNRAEAFF.

This clone was found once. V gene TRBV6-5 combines with J gene TRBJ2-1; D remains unclear. From germline, CDR1 is MNHEY and CDR2 SVGAGI. This CDR3 comprises 12 residues. V was shortened by 6 bases and J by 7 bases, with 10 bases between the two germline ends. Here the CDR3 DNA reads TGTGCCAGCAGACGAAAGGGAAATGAGCAGTTCTTC. Encoded protein: CASRRKGNEQFF.

The rearrangement uses TRBV7-2 and TRBJ1-5; no reliable D call. Trimming removed 1 base from V and 3 bases from J, with 4 bases in between. In germline, CDR1 is SGHTA, CDR2 FQGNSA. The CDR3 loop spans 13 amino acids. CDR3 nucleotides: TGTGCCAGCAGCTTAGTCTACAATCAGCCCCAGCATTTT. Protein product: CASSLVYNQPQHF.

This clone was observed a single time. J is TRBJ2-7 and V is TRBV21-1; no DNA check was done on the table's D call, TRBD2. TRBV21-1 is shown as a pseudogene. CDR3 length: 18 residues. The CDR3 loop is CANIKGGERGGRLYEQYF. The CDR3 DNA follows: TGTGCCAACATCAAAGGAGGGGAGCGGGGCGGGAGGCTGTACGAGCAGTACTTC.

This chain uses TRBV19 with TRBJ2-1, with TRBD1 as a possible D gene (5 bases). Germline CDR1 and CDR2: LNHDA and SQIVND (reference sequence). V was trimmed by 7 bases and J by 0 bases, leaving 10 bases between them. The CDR3 is 14 amino acids. As DNA, the CDR3 is TGTGCCAGTAAAACAGGCGACTCCTACAATGAGCAGTTCTTC. This sequence encodes CASKTGDSYNEQFF.

This chain uses TRBV2 with TRBJ1-1; no clear D gene. Trimming removed 6 bases at V and 6 bases at J, with 11 bases between. This CDR3 has 12 residues. Germline CDR1 and CDR2: SNHLY and FYNNEI. Written as DNA, the CDR3 is TGTGCCAGCAGGGGTGGGCGGTCTGAAGCTTTCTTT. Translating gives CASRGGRSEAFF.

CDR3 nucleotide sequence: TGTGCCAGCTCACCAGAGGGGCGCCTGAACACTGAAGCTTTCTTT. This translates into CASSPEGRLNTEAFF. J is TRBJ1-1 and V is TRBV18; a possible D gene is TRBD1 (5 bases). V was trimmed by 2 bases and J by 0 bases, leaving 10 bases between them. Germline V gene data show CDR1 as KGHSH and CDR2 as LQKENI. This CDR3 is built from 15 residues.

CDR3 residues: CSVEQGSNQPQHF. In DNA form, the CDR3 reads TGCAGCGTTGAACAGGGGAGCAATCAGCCCCAGCATTTT. This sequence joins TRBV29-1 and TRBJ1-5, with a possible D match to TRBD1 (6 bases). The CDR3 loop spans 13 amino acids. V was pared by 2 bases and J by 1 base, with 6 bases between. CDR1 and CDR2 (germline): SQVTM, ANQGSEA.

The V and J genes are TRBV29-1 and TRBJ1-5, with a weak D call TRBD1 (5 bases). Germline values: CDR1 SQVTM, CDR2 ANQGSEA. V was cut by 3 bases and J by 0 bases, with 6 bases left in between. The length of the CDR3 is 13 residues. The CDR3 region is CSVETDSNQPQHF. CDR3 DNA: TGCAGCGTTGAGACAGATAGCAATCAGCCCCAGCATTTT. The variable domain in full, with the rest retrieved from reference TRBV29-1 and TRBJ1-5, is SAVISQKPSRDICQRGTSLTIQCQVDSQVTMMFWYRQQPGQSLTLIATANQGSEATYESGFVIDKFPISRPNLTFSTLTVSNMSPEDSSIYLCSVETDSNQPQHFGDGTRLSIL.

The chain carries TRBV19 and TRBJ1-5, with a tentative D call TRBD1 (5 bases). The V and J ends lost 5 bases and 3 bases respectively, with 14 bases between them. The CDR3 has 15 amino acids. Germline V gives CDR1 LNHDA, CDR2 SQIVND (reference sequence). The CDR3 sequence is CASSSRDGYNQPQHF. The CDR3 bases are TGTGCCAGTAGTTCCCGGGACGGGTACAATCAGCCCCAGCATTTT.

The chain links TRBV6-5 to TRBJ1-6; 7 bases line up with TRBD1. Trimming removed 6 bases from V and 10 bases from J; junction bases left unmatched: 12. CDR1 and CDR2 (germline): MNHEY, SVGAGI. CDR3 length: 15 residues. CDR3 loop: CASSSDNRGGSPLHF. The CDR3 nucleotides are TGTGCCAGCAGCAGCGACAACAGGGGAGGATCACCCCTCCACTTT.

This chain joins TRBV28 and TRBJ1-2, with D possibly matching TRBD1 (6 bases). The CDR3 is 15 residues long. Trimming left V 3 bases short and J 4 bases short, with 15 bases between. CDR1 and CDR2 from the germline V gene are MDHEN and SYDVKM. The CDR3 nucleotides are TGTGCCAGCAGTTTTCGGGGGCGAGGAAGCTATGGCTACACCTTC. Translated: CASSFRGRGSYGYTF.

The chain carries TRBV11-2 and TRBJ2-7; D possibly corresponds to TRBD1 (5 bases). This CDR3 spans 14 amino acids. V lost 5 bases and J lost 2, with 13 bases in between. The germline V gene encodes CDR1 SGHAT and CDR2 FQNNGV. This chain's CDR3 is CASSGRAATYEQYF. The CDR3 DNA follows: TGTGCCAGCAGCGGCAGGGCAGCTACCTACGAGCAGTACTTC. Based on the CDR3 plus reference TRBV11-2 and TRBJ2-7, the full variable domain is EAGVAQSPRYKIIEKRQSVAFWCNPISGHATLYWYQQILGQGPKLLIQFQNNGVVDDSQLPKDRFSAERLKGVDSTLKIQPAKLEDSAVYLCASSGRAATYEQYFGPGTRLTVT.

CDR3 region: CAWSRGRLAFGGNTEAFF. Here the CDR3 DNA reads TGTGCCTGGAGTAGGGGGAGACTGGCGTTTGGGGGAAACACTGAAGCTTTCTTT. The V gene is TRBV30, the J gene TRBJ1-1; TRBD1 is a possible D gene (6 bases). Between the trimmed V and J ends, which lost 2 bases and 2 bases, there was a span of 24 bases. Germline V gene data show CDR1 as GTSNPN and CDR2 as SVGIG (reference sequence). This CDR3 region has 18 residues.

This chain links TRBV6-5 with TRBJ1-5, with 12 positions matching TRBD1. After removal of 5 bases from V and 8 bases from J, the junction contained 4 bases not matched to a gene. Looked up from germline, CDR1 is MNHEY and CDR2 is SVGAGI. The CDR3 contains 14 residues. The CDR3 DNA is TGTGCCAGCAGTAGAGGGACAGGGGGCAAGCCCCAGCATTTT. It yields the protein CASSRGTGGKPQHF.

V and J are TRBV7-2 and TRBJ2-5, with 8 bases matching TRBD2. Germline V gene data show CDR1 as SGHTA and CDR2 as FQGNSA. The CDR3 spans 14 residues. V lost 2 bases, J lost 5 bases, and 4 bases stayed unmatched. In DNA form, the CDR3 reads TGTGCCAGCAGCTTATCGGGGGGGGTGGAGACCCAGTACTTC. Translating gives CASSLSGGVETQYF. Full variable domain (missing parts from reference TRBV7-2 and TRBJ2-5): GAGVSQSPSNKVTEKGKDVELRCDPISGHTALYWYRQSLGQGLEFLIYFQGNSAPDKSGLPSDRFSAERTGGSVSTLTIQRTQQEDSAVYLCASSLSGGVETQYFGPGTRLLVL.

This chain links TRBV6-5 with TRBJ2-1, with TRBD2 as a possible D gene (6 bases). Trimming took off 4 bases at V and 2 bases at J, with 12 bases between the two ends. This CDR3 comprises 15 residues. CDR1 is MNHEY and CDR2 is SVGAGI in the germline V gene. Here the CDR3 reads CASSSSGGAYNEQFF. The DNA of the CDR3 is TGTGCCAGCAGTTCGAGCGGAGGGGCCTACAATGAGCAGTTCTTC.

The gene calls are TRBV18 and TRBJ2-6; D call uncertain. Looked up from germline, CDR1 is KGHSH and CDR2 is LQKENI. The V and J ends lost 5 bases and 0 bases respectively, with 8 bases between them. This CDR3 spans 15 amino acids. CDR3 nucleotide sequence: TGTGCCAGCTCATATCTTAGCTCTGGGGCCAACGTCCTGACTTTC. Protein product: CASSYLSSGANVLTF.

The gene calls are TRBV15 and TRBJ2-3; 7 nucleotides align to TRBD1. This CDR3 comprises 15 residues. J gave up 1 base and V 5 bases, and 6 bases lay outside the gene matches. CDR1 and CDR2 (germline): LNHNV, YYDKDF (reference sequence). CDR3 nucleotide sequence: TGTGCCACCAGCGCGCGTACAGGGGGCACAGATACGCAGTATTTT. Its translation is CATSARTGGTDTQYF.

CDR3 DNA: TGTGCCAGCTCACCGCAGCACAGCTCTGGGGCCAACGTCCTGACTTTC. Translated, it gives CASSPQHSSGANVLTF. The V gene is TRBV18, the J gene TRBJ2-6; D is uncertain. Germline lookup yields CDR1 KGHSH and CDR2 LQKENI. V lost 3 bases and J lost 0, with 9 bases in between. The CDR3 loop spans 16 amino acids.